The 30 T cell receptor beta chains below were found in one sample sequenced in a study of cytomegalovirus exposure and HLA in healthy donors. The repertoire was sequenced with immunoSEQ multiplex PCR; TCRdb's copy has only in-frame clones and lacks some. Seen here are about 360,000 clones, 86% observed once, and the top ten hold roughly 0.75%. Sequencing was performed on PBMCs. These TCRs come from a woman aged 18-29 years in good health and CMV-seronegative.

The chain carries TRBV25-1 and TRBJ1-5, with D possibly being TRBD1 (5 bases). Trimming stripped 5 bases from V and 4 bases from J, with 9 bases between. The CDR3 contains 13 residues. Germline assignment: CDR1 MGHDK and CDR2 SYGVNS. The CDR3 reads CASSKEGNQPQHF. In DNA, the CDR3 is TGTGCCAGCAGTAAGGAGGGGAATCAGCCCCAGCATTTT. Full variable domain (remainder filled in from reference TRBV25-1 and TRBJ1-5): EADIYQTPRYLVIGTGKKITLECSQTMGHDKMYWYQQDPGMELHLIHYSYGVNSTEKGDLSSESTVSRIRTEHFPLTLESARPSHTSQYLCASSKEGNQPQHFGDGTRLSIL.

The rearrangement joins TRBV11-2 to TRBJ1-1, with no clear D. This CDR3 is 14 amino acids long. V was pared by 5 bases and J by 4 bases, with 14 bases between. Germline V gene sequence: CDR1 SGHAT, CDR2 FQNNGV. CDR3 DNA: TGTGCCAGCAGCCCCCGGGAGTGGCCCACTGAAGCTTTCTTT. Its protein is CASSPREWPTEAFF.

The chain employs TRBV28 and TRBJ2-3; 8 bases are shared with TRBD2. The J segment lost 3 bases and the V segment lost 5 bases, leaving 13 bases of the junction unmatched. This CDR3 contains 17 residues. From germline, CDR1 is MDHEN and CDR2 SYDVKM. CDR3 loop: CASSRPQVSGITDTQYF. The CDR3 nucleotides are TGTGCCAGCAGTCGCCCCCAGGTTAGCGGGATAACAGATACGCAGTATTTT.

With respect to this clone: The conserved phenylalanine or tryptophan normally closing the CDR3 is absent here, so this likely arose from a read error. Because the CDR3's place on the DNA is in doubt, the DNA is left out and the CDR3 is given as listed by TCRdb. The genes are TRBV4-1 and TRBJ2-7; the table's D call of TRBD1 was not tested on the DNA. The CDR3 numbers 13 amino acids, ends counted. Germline V gene sequence: CDR1 MGHRA, CDR2 YSYEKL. Here the CDR3 reads CASSQDLGDRLSQ.

The V call is TRBV28, the J call TRBJ2-2, with D tentatively TRBD1 (6 bases). Trimming removed 3 bases at V and 3 bases at J, with 11 bases between. The CDR3 is made up of 15 amino acids. Germline V gives CDR1 MDHEN, CDR2 SYDVKM. The CDR3 reads CASSFHRADTGELFF. CDR3 nucleotides: TGTGCCAGCAGTTTTCACAGGGCGGACACCGGGGAGCTGTTTTTT.

This chain joins TRBV9 and TRBJ2-3; 8 positions agree with TRBD2. The CDR3 totals 17 residues. Germline-derived CDR1 and CDR2 are SGDLS and YYNGEE. The V segment lost 3 bases and the J segment 2 bases; nucleotides outside the gene matches: 11. CDR3 coding DNA: TGTGCCAGCAGCGGTTCTCCTAGCGGGTCCTACACAGATACGCAGTATTTT. As protein: CASSGSPSGSYTDTQYF.

The V gene is TRBV30, the J gene TRBJ1-2, with 9 bases matching TRBD1. The CDR3 spans 14 residues. J gave up 6 bases and V 1 base, and 6 bases lay outside the gene matches. The germline CDR1 and CDR2 sequences are GTSNPN and SVGIG (reference sequence). CDR3 region: CAWSGGTGMDGYTF. In nucleotides, the CDR3 is TGTGCCTGGAGTGGCGGGACAGGGATGGATGGCTACACCTTC.

The chain has TRBV11-2 and TRBJ2-7, with D unresolved. Per the germline V gene, CDR1 is SGHAT and CDR2 is FQNNGV. Trimming removed 0 bases at V and 5 bases at J, with 11 bases between. The CDR3 length is 14 residues. The chain's CDR3 is CASSLDIGGDEQYF. The DNA for the CDR3 is TGTGCCAGCAGCTTAGATATAGGTGGAGACGAGCAGTACTTC.

CDR3 amino acids: CASSFSYLRGGLAKNIQYF. CDR3 sequence (DNA): TGTGCCAGCAGTTTTTCGTACCTCCGCGGGGGATTAGCCAAAAACATTCAGTACTTC. The rearrangement joins TRBV28 to TRBJ2-4, with TRBD2 identical over 7 bases. CDR1 and CDR2 from the germline V gene are MDHEN and SYDVKM. This CDR3 is built from 19 residues. The junction had 14 bases not matched to a gene; V was cut back by 3 bases and J by 0 bases.

The V gene is TRBV5-1, the J gene TRBJ2-7; tentative D call: TRBD2 (5 bases). V lost 4 bases to trimming and J lost 2 bases, with 13 bases between them. Germline V gene sequence: CDR1 SGHRS, CDR2 YFSETQ. CDR3 length equals 14 residues. CDR3 sequence reads: CASSEGSIPYEQYF. The CDR3 DNA reads as TGCGCCAGCAGCGAGGGCTCTATCCCCTACGAGCAGTACTTC.

The rearrangement links TRBV27 to TRBJ2-3; possible D gene TRBD2, 6 bases. V lost 3 bases and J 2 bases, leaving 15 bases between the germline ends. This CDR3 is 16 amino acids long. Per the germline V gene, CDR1 is MNHEY and CDR2 is SMNVEV (reference sequence). CDR3 region: CASSFVLGLHTDTQYF. In nucleotides, the CDR3 is TGTGCCAGCAGTTTCGTCTTAGGACTACACACAGATACGCAGTATTTT.

The V gene is TRBV28, the J gene TRBJ2-7, with TRBD1 as a possible D gene (5 bases). There are 13 residues in the CDR3. The V gene lost 5 bases and the J gene lost 2 bases, with 10 bases spanning the gap. Germline V gene sequence: CDR1 MDHEN, CDR2 SYDVKM. This chain's CDR3 is CASSLGHTYEQYF. The CDR3 coding sequence is TGTGCCAGCAGTCTGGGGCATACCTACGAGCAGTACTTC.

The chain is built from TRBV7-9 and TRBJ1-1; 7 bases are shared with TRBD1. Germline V CDR1 and CDR2: SEHNR, FQNEAQ (reference sequence). CDR3 size: 13 residues. The ends lost 6 bases at V and 4 bases at J; junction bases unmatched: 5. The CDR3 DNA is TGTGCCAGCAGAAGGGGGCTGGGCACTGAAGCTTTCTTT. It translates to CASRRGLGTEAFF.

This chain connects TRBV11-2 to TRBJ1-2; D is unclear. Trimming left V 6 bases short and J 10 bases short, with 21 bases between. Germline assignment: CDR1 SGHAT and CDR2 FQNNGV. The CDR3 is made up of 14 amino acids. CDR3 sequence reads: CASSHDPVYGVYTF. The DNA for the CDR3 is TGTGCCAGCAGTCACGATCCTGTATACGGAGTCTACACCTTC.

The rearrangement joins TRBV2 to TRBJ2-2; possibly TRBD1 for D (6 bases). This CDR3 is built from 11 residues. Germline lookup yields CDR1 SNHLY and CDR2 FYNNEI. V shed 6 bases and J shed 8 bases, with 7 bases lying between them. CDR3 coding DNA: TGTGCCAGCAGAAGGGGGGGGGAGCTGTTTTTT. It translates to CASRRGGELFF.

V gene TRBV7-9 combines with J gene TRBJ1-1; TRBD1 matches at 9 bases. Germline CDR1 is SEHNR and CDR2 is FQNEAQ (reference sequence). Trimming removed 4 bases from V and 4 bases from J; junction bases left unmatched: 7. CDR3 length: 15 residues. The CDR3 DNA is TGTGCCAGCAGCTCACCCTACAGGGGGCTCACTGAAGCTTTCTTT. It yields the protein CASSSPYRGLTEAFF.

V is TRBV6-5 and J is TRBJ2-3, with D unclear. This CDR3 region has 13 residues. Trimming stripped 2 bases from V and 0 bases from J, with 3 bases between. Germline CDR1 reads MNHEY; CDR2 reads SVGAGI. The CDR3 DNA is TGTGCCAGCAGTTACAGCAGCACAGATACGCAGTATTTT. It codes for CASSYSSTDTQYF.

This clone occurred a few times. The chain employs TRBV6-1 and TRBJ2-7, with 8 bases identical to TRBD2. The CDR3 has 15 amino acids. The J segment lost 3 bases and the V segment lost 7 bases, leaving 11 bases of the junction unmatched. The V gene's germline CDR1 is MNHNS and CDR2 SASEGT. The DNA for the CDR3 is TGTGCCAGCACTCCCTATAGCGGGAACTTCTACGAGCAGTACTTC. This gives the protein CASTPYSGNFYEQYF.

The chain carries TRBV18 and TRBJ2-7; TRBD2 agrees at 11 bases. The V segment lost 2 bases and the J segment 3 bases; nucleotides outside the gene matches: 3. This CDR3 is 15 amino acids long. The germline V gene encodes CDR1 KGHSH and CDR2 LQKENI. The CDR3 DNA reads as TGTGCCAGCTCACCAGGACTAGCGGGCAACTACGAGCAGTACTTC. This sequence encodes CASSPGLAGNYEQYF. Full variable domain (missing parts from reference TRBV18 and TRBJ2-7): NAGVMQNPRHLVRRRGQEARLRCSPMKGHSHVYWYRQLPEEGLKFMVYLQKENIIDESGMPKERFSAEFPKEGPSILRIQQVVRGDSAAYFCASSPGLAGNYEQYFGPGTRLTVT.

The J gene is TRBJ2-7, the V gene TRBV27; D is undetermined. The germline CDR1 and CDR2 sequences are MNHEY and SMNVEV (reference sequence). The CDR3 has 13 amino acids. Trimming took off 0 bases at V and 5 bases at J, with 8 bases between the two ends. The CDR3: CASSLSRGDEQYF. For the CDR3, the DNA is TGTGCCAGCAGTTTATCACGTGGAGACGAGCAGTACTTC.

This clone was seen a few times. The chain is built from TRBV7-9 and TRBJ2-2; TRBD1 matches 12 bases. Germline V gene sequence: CDR1 SEHNR, CDR2 FQNEAQ (reference sequence). V lost 3 bases and J lost 6; bases outside the gene matches: 5. The CDR3 totals 16 residues. CDR3 coding DNA: TGTGCCAGCAGCTTCGGAGGGACAGGGGGCCCCGGGGAGCTGTTTTTT. It yields the protein CASSFGGTGGPGELFF.

This chain links TRBV7-8 with TRBJ2-7, with TRBD2 matching over 7 bases. The CDR3 loop spans 16 amino acids. Per germline, CDR1 SGHVS and CDR2 FQNEAQ. V lost 5 bases and J lost 7; bases outside the gene matches: 17. The CDR3 loop reads CASSRAGGGAWAEQYF. The DNA of the CDR3 is TGTGCCAGCAGCCGTGCTGGGGGGGGAGCTTGGGCTGAGCAGTACTTC.

The chain links TRBV18 to TRBJ1-2, with TRBD1 identical over 10 bases. CDR1 and CDR2 from the germline V gene are KGHSH and LQKENI. This CDR3 has 14 amino acids. V shed 2 bases and J 8 bases; nucleotides not matched to a gene: 5. CDR3 DNA sequence: TGTGCCAGCTCACCATCGCGACAGGGGGCAGGCTACACCTTC. It specifies CASSPSRQGAGYTF.

The chain recombines TRBV27 with TRBJ2-7; D gene ambiguous. This CDR3 spans 13 amino acids. Trimming shortened V by 5 bases and J by 2 bases, and 10 bases separated the two germline ends. CDR1 and CDR2 (germline): MNHEY, SMNVEV (reference sequence). The DNA of the CDR3 is TGTGCCAGCAGTCTAATTGGGCCCTACGAGCAGTACTTC. Its protein product is CASSLIGPYEQYF.

This chain joins TRBV4-1 and TRBJ1-5; D call uncertain. In germline, CDR1 is MGHRA, CDR2 YSYEKL. V gave up 5 bases and J gave up 1 base, with 6 bases separating them. The CDR3 consists of 13 residues. The CDR3 reads CASSALSNQPQHF. The DNA for the CDR3 is TGCGCCAGCAGCGCGTTAAGCAATCAGCCCCAGCATTTT.

This clone turned up a few times. The J gene is TRBJ1-2, the V gene TRBV4-1; no clear D gene. The CDR3 covers 15 residues. V dropped 0 bases and J dropped 8 bases, with 16 bases sitting between them. Germline CDR1 and CDR2: MGHRA and YSYEKL. CDR3 nucleotides: TGCGCCAGCAGCCAAGATCAGGCGGGCCGGTGGGGCTACACCTTC. This translates into CASSQDQAGRWGYTF.

This clone was seen just once. The chain links TRBV2 to TRBJ2-7; D not resolved. The V end was cut by 4 bases, the J end by 2 bases, with 9 bases between. The CDR3 sequence is 13 residues long. Germline CDR1 is SNHLY and CDR2 is FYNNEI. In nucleotides, the CDR3 is TGTGCCAGCAGTGTGCAGGCCCCCTACGAGCAGTACTTC. This gives the protein CASSVQAPYEQYF.

The chain has TRBV9 and TRBJ2-1; TRBD2 aligns across 9 bases. Germline CDR1 and CDR2: SGDLS and YYNGEE. CDR3 size: 15 residues. V shed 2 bases and J 0 bases; nucleotides not matched to a gene: 0. The CDR3 bases are TGTGCCAGCAGCGTGGGACTAGCCTCCTACAATGAGCAGTTCTTC. The encoded protein is CASSVGLASYNEQFF.

The chain uses TRBV6-1 and TRBJ2-6; 7 bases are shared with TRBD1. V gave up 2 bases and J gave up 0 bases; unmatched junction bases: 13. This CDR3 has 20 residues. Germline CDR1 MNHNS, CDR2 SASEGT. The CDR3 nucleotides are TGTGCCAGCAGTGAATCCGGGACAGATTACCTATACTCTGGGGCCAACGTCCTGACTTTC. Its protein product is CASSESGTDYLYSGANVLTF.

CDR3 residues: CASTGGEEGYTF. CDR3 DNA sequence: TGTGCCAGCACGGGGGGGGAAGAAGGCTACACCTTC. The V and J genes are TRBV6-6 and TRBJ1-2; D is possibly TRBD1 (5 bases). The V gene's germline CDR1 is MNHNY and CDR2 SVGAGI (reference sequence). With 7 bases removed from V and 8 bases from J, the gap between germline ends came to 14 bases. The CDR3 length is 12 residues.